The clone carrying this TCR beta chain has a handful of counts. Since no conserved phenylalanine or tryptophan closes the CDR3, a read error is the likely cause. This entry comes from a study of T cells in Graves' hyperthyroidism and ophthalmopathy. What was amplified from RNA transcripts were TCR beta CDR3 regions. The primer set for the first-round RT-PCR of the TCR CDR3 was HTBI. A single record per CDR3 protein comes from TCRdb applying MiXCR to the multiplex PCR reads. In the table there are some 440,000 distinct CDR3 sequences, 15% to 19% of which are singletons. From germline, CDR1 is MNHNS and CDR2 SASEGT. This CDR3 has 18 residues. V was clipped by 1 base and J by 4 bases; unmatched bases: 11.

This sequence was found in a woman aged 18-30 years with Graves' hyperthyroidism. J is TRBJ1-5 and V is TRBV6-1; 9 nucleotides align to TRBD1. Sequenced: blood. The CDR3 DNA follows: TGTGCCAGCAGTGAAGTTAAGGGGACAGGGATTACAAATCAGCCCCAGCATCTT. Translation gives CASSEVKGTGITNQPQHL.